Below, 24 T cell receptor beta chains from the same sample are listed, as sequenced in a study of shared clonotypes between healthy human individuals. Positively selected for CCR7, the CD45RO-negative cells used as naive CD8 cells excluded terminally differentiated effector memory CD45RA+ cells. Method: immunoSEQ multiplex PCR; TCRdb's copy keeps in-frame clones and lacks some. Counted here are about 2 million clones, 85% to 95% occurring once; the ten biggest clones make up around 1.1%. Material for sequencing was naive CD8+ T cells sorted from blood. All receptors come from a man younger than 35 in good health.

This sequence joins TRBV27 and TRBJ1-2; tentative D call: TRBD1 (5 bases). The germline V gene encodes CDR1 MNHEY and CDR2 SMNVEV (reference sequence). Trimming removed 9 bases from V and 4 bases from J, with 15 bases in between. The length of the CDR3 is 13 residues. The DNA for the CDR3 is TGTGCCAGTAGTATCGGGGCTTCCTATGGCTACACCTTC. This codes for CASSIGASYGYTF.

The chain joins TRBV16 to TRBJ2-2, with TRBD1 matching over 7 bases. There are 15 residues in the CDR3. CDR1 KGHSY and CDR2 FQNENV come from the germline V gene. Losses at the gene ends were 4 bases for V and 4 bases for J; bases not matched to a gene: 6. In nucleotides, the CDR3 is TGTGCCAGCAGCCGACCGACAGGGATCACCGGGGAGCTGTTTTTT. Its protein is CASSRPTGITGELFF.

The rearrangement joins TRBV6-1 to TRBJ2-7; D may be TRBD2 (5 bases). The V gene's germline CDR1 is MNHNS and CDR2 SASEGT. Trimming removed 3 bases at V and 4 bases at J, with 16 bases between. The CDR3 sequence is 15 residues long. The DNA of the CDR3 is TGTGCCAGCAGTGACCCGAGGGATGGAGCTTACGAGCAGTACTTC. Amino acids: CASSDPRDGAYEQYF.

The V gene is TRBV10-2, the J gene TRBJ1-1; no reliable D call. Trimming removed 3 bases at V and 4 bases at J, with 6 bases between. Germline V gives CDR1 WSHSY, CDR2 SAAADI. The CDR3 loop spans 12 amino acids. The CDR3 nucleotides are TGCGCCAGCAGTGAAGGATTCACTGAAGCTTTCTTT. It translates to CASSEGFTEAFF.

This clone was detected only once. This same CDR3 is encoded by further DNA sequences in the sample. The rearrangement joins TRBV9 to TRBJ2-3; tentatively, D is TRBD2 (5 bases). V was clipped by 7 bases and J by 4 bases, with 7 bases between them. In germline, CDR1 is SGDLS, CDR2 YYNGEE. CDR3 length: 11 amino acids. As DNA, the CDR3 is TGTGCCAGCCGGGGAGCAGATACGCAGTATTTT. Translated: CASRGADTQYF.

This chain uses TRBV4-1 with TRBJ2-7; TRBD1 agrees at 8 bases. J lost 2 bases, V lost 5 bases, and 8 bases had no gene match. This CDR3 is built from 15 residues. CDR1 is MGHRA and CDR2 is YSYEKL in the germline V gene. CDR3 loop: CASSDPGTGTYEQYF. Written as DNA, the CDR3 is TGCGCCAGCAGCGACCCCGGGACAGGTACCTACGAGCAGTACTTC.

This clone occurred once. In DNA form, the CDR3 reads TGTGCCTGGAGTGTAGGGTCGGATGAGCAGTTCTTC. Protein sequence: CAWSVGSDEQFF. The J gene is TRBJ2-1, the V gene TRBV30, with D unresolved. The V gene lost 0 bases and the J gene lost 8 bases, with 8 bases spanning the gap. From germline, CDR1 is GTSNPN and CDR2 SVGIG (reference sequence). The CDR3 spans 12 residues.

This chain joins TRBV27 and TRBJ1-6, with a tentative D call TRBD1 (6 bases). This CDR3 region has 16 residues. Trimming removed 2 bases at V and 2 bases at J, with 10 bases between. CDR1 and CDR2 (germline): MNHEY, SMNVEV (reference sequence). This CDR3 reads CASSLRGGTYNSPLHF. CDR3 nucleotide sequence: TGTGCCAGCAGTTTAAGGGGGGGTACCTATAATTCACCCCTCCACTTT.

V gene TRBV7-9 combines with J gene TRBJ2-7; TRBD2 matches at 14 bases. The V gene's germline CDR1 is SEHNR and CDR2 FQNEAQ (reference sequence). The trim removed 5 bases at V and 5 bases at J, leaving 5 bases unmatched. CDR3 length: 15 amino acids. The CDR3 loop is CASSQTGLAGDEQYF. CDR3 bases: TGTGCCAGCAGCCAAACGGGACTAGCGGGAGACGAGCAGTACTTC.

The V call is TRBV28, the J call TRBJ2-1; possibly TRBD1 or TRBD2 for D (5 bases each). The CDR3 runs to 15 residues. The V gene lost 6 bases and the J gene lost 2 bases, with 14 bases spanning the gap. Germline CDR1 and CDR2: MDHEN and SYDVKM. CDR3 sequence: CASSYGEGTYNEQFF. The CDR3 DNA reads TGTGCCAGCAGCTATGGAGAGGGGACCTACAATGAGCAGTTCTTC.

This clone was picked up one time. The V call is TRBV5-1, the J call TRBJ2-2, with 7 nucleotides matching TRBD1. Trimming at V came to 7 bases and at J to 2 bases, leaving 8 bases not matched to a gene. Germline CDR1 and CDR2: SGHRS and YFSETQ. The CDR3 totals 15 residues. The CDR3 sequence: CASDTTGFNTGELFF. CDR3 DNA sequence: TGCGCCAGCGACACGACAGGGTTCAACACCGGGGAGCTGTTTTTT.

This clone was recorded only once. The chain is built from TRBV7-9 and TRBJ2-5; perhaps TRBD1 as D (5 bases). Trimming took 2 bases from V and 5 from J, leaving 12 bases between them. There are 14 residues in the CDR3. Germline values: CDR1 SEHNR, CDR2 FQNEAQ (reference sequence). Written as DNA, the CDR3 is TGTGCCAGCAGCTTAATAGGGGTTGGGGAGACCCAGTACTTC. Translating gives CASSLIGVGETQYF. Drawing the rest from reference TRBV7-9 and TRBJ2-5, the complete variable domain is DTGVSQNPRHKITKRGQNVTFRCDPISEHNRLYWYRQTLGQGPEFLTYFQNEAQLEKSRLLSDRFSAERPKGSFSTLEIQRTEQGDSAMYLCASSLIGVGETQYFGPGTRLLVL.

A remark on this clone: The sample carries other DNA sequences with the same CDR3. The chain uses TRBV9 and TRBJ1-2; D is possibly TRBD1 (5 bases). Germline V lookup: CDR1 SGDLS, CDR2 YYNGEE. There are 15 residues in the CDR3. Trimming took 0 bases from V and 2 from J, leaving 11 bases between them. CDR3 nucleotides: TGTGCCAGCAGCGTAGGAGGAGGGGCGAACTATGGCTACACCTTC. Translating it yields CASSVGGGANYGYTF.

This clone was found once. This chain uses TRBV4-1 with TRBJ1-2; 9 positions agree with TRBD1. Looked up from germline, CDR1 is MGHRA and CDR2 is YSYEKL. With V trimmed by 3 bases and J by 5 bases, 13 bases remained unmatched. This CDR3 region has 17 residues. The CDR3 spells CASSQDRRQGDPYGYTF. The CDR3 DNA follows: TGCGCCAGCAGCCAGGATCGTAGACAGGGGGACCCGTATGGCTACACCTTC.

This clone was counted between two and nine times. Other DNA sequences within the sample encode an identical CDR3. V is TRBV6-5 and J is TRBJ2-5; D remains unclear. The V and J ends lost 2 bases and 5 bases respectively, with 3 bases between them. This CDR3 contains 11 residues. Germline V CDR1 and CDR2: MNHEY, SVGAGI. CDR3 sequence reads: CASSYLETQYF. DNA of the CDR3: TGTGCCAGCAGTTACCTGGAGACCCAGTACTTC.

The chain recombines TRBV7-9 with TRBJ2-5; 7 nucleotides line up with TRBD2. V shed 5 bases and J 1 base; nucleotides not matched to a gene: 13. Germline lookup yields CDR1 SEHNR and CDR2 FQNEAQ (reference sequence). The CDR3 is made up of 17 amino acids. CDR3 DNA sequence: TGTGCCAGCAGCGACGCGGCGGGGAGGGTACTCCAAGAGACCCAGTACTTC. This gives the protein CASSDAAGRVLQETQYF.

This sequence joins TRBV5-1 and TRBJ2-2; weak D call: TRBD2 (6 bases). Germline V lookup: CDR1 SGHRS, CDR2 YFSETQ. This CDR3 is 15 amino acids long. V was trimmed by 1 base and J by 4 bases, leaving 11 bases between them. The CDR3: CASSLLAGGTGELFF. For the CDR3, the DNA is TGCGCCAGCAGCTTGCTGGCCGGGGGCACCGGGGAGCTGTTTTTT.

This clone appeared once. Within the sample, other DNA sequences also encode this same CDR3. The V and J genes are TRBV28 and TRBJ2-2, with D hard to call. V shed 1 base and J shed 3 bases, with 6 bases lying between them. The CDR3 loop spans 14 amino acids. Germline assignment: CDR1 MDHEN and CDR2 SYDVKM. CDR3 sequence reads: CASSLSGDTGELFF. CDR3 nucleotides: TGTGCCAGCAGTTTATCTGGGGACACCGGGGAGCTGTTTTTT.

The gene calls are TRBV6-1 and TRBJ2-7; D is unclear. Germline V gene data show CDR1 as MNHNS and CDR2 as SASEGT. V was cut by 4 bases and J by 3 bases, with 10 bases left in between. There are 13 residues in the CDR3. This CDR3 reads CASSVGLVYEQYF. In nucleotides, the CDR3 is TGTGCCAGCAGTGTCGGGTTAGTCTACGAGCAGTACTTC.

This rearrangement joins TRBV27 to TRBJ2-7; TRBD1 is a possible D gene (5 bases). V lost 7 bases and J 6 bases, leaving 10 bases between the germline ends. This CDR3 is built from 11 residues. Germline loops: CDR1 MNHEY, CDR2 SMNVEV (reference sequence). CDR3 residues: CASTQGFEQYF. The CDR3 DNA follows: TGTGCCAGCACTCAGGGTTTCGAGCAGTACTTC.

V gene TRBV4-1 combines with J gene TRBJ1-5; a weak D match, TRBD1 (5 bases). CDR3 length: 15 amino acids. The V gene's germline CDR1 is MGHRA and CDR2 YSYEKL. The V gene lost 0 bases and the J gene lost 3 bases, with 9 bases spanning the gap. In DNA form, the CDR3 reads TGCGCCAGCAGCCAAGACAGGGACCTCAATCAGCCCCAGCATTTT. Protein product: CASSQDRDLNQPQHF.

The V and J genes are TRBV6-5 and TRBJ2-1; possible D gene TRBD2, 5 bases. CDR3 length equals 14 residues. V lost 2 bases to trimming and J lost 5 bases, with 10 bases between them. Germline V gene lookup returns CDR1 MNHEY and CDR2 SVGAGI. The CDR3 nucleotides read TGTGCCAGCAGTTACGTACTAGGAGACAATGAGCAGTTCTTC. This codes for CASSYVLGDNEQFF.

The genes are TRBV9 and TRBJ2-5, with D possibly being TRBD1 (5 bases). CDR1 and CDR2 (germline): SGDLS, YYNGEE. V was trimmed by 1 base and J by 2 bases, leaving 9 bases between them. There are 14 residues in the CDR3. CDR3 in amino acids: CASSVRQKQETQYF. DNA for the CDR3: TGTGCCAGCAGCGTACGACAGAAACAAGAGACCCAGTACTTC. The full variable domain, completed using reference TRBV9 and TRBJ2-5, is DSGVTQTPKHLITATGQRVTLRCSPRSGDLSVYWYQQSLDQGLQFLIQYYNGEERAKGNILERFSAQQFPDLHSELNLSSLELGDSALYFCASSVRQKQETQYFGPGTRLLVL.

This clone has just one count. The chain employs TRBV6-6 and TRBJ2-1; TRBD2 matches 11 bases. This CDR3 has 16 amino acids. After removal of 5 bases from V and 0 bases from J, the junction contained 3 bases not matched to a gene. CDR1 and CDR2 (germline): MNHNY, SVGAGI (reference sequence). The CDR3 spells CASSPSGGSSYNEQFF. CDR3 in DNA: TGTGCCAGCAGTCCTAGCGGGGGGTCCTCCTACAATGAGCAGTTCTTC.